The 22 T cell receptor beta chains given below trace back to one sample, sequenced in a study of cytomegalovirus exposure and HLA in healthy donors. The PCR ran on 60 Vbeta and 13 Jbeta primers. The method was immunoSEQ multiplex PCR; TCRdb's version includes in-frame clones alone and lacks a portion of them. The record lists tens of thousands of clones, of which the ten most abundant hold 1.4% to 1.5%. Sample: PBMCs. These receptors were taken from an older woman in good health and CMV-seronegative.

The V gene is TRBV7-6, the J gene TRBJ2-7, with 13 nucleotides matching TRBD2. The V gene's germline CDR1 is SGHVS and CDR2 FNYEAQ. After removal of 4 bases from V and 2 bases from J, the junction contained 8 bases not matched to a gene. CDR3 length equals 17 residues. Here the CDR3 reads CASSSQGLAGAPYEQYF. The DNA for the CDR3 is TGTGCCAGCAGCTCCCAAGGACTAGCGGGAGCGCCCTACGAGCAGTACTTC.

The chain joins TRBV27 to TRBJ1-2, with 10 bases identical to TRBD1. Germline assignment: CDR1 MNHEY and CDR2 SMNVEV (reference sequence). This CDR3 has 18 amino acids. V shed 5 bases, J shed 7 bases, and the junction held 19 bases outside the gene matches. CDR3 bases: TGTGCCAGCAGTCCGGGACAGGGGTTAGTGGAGGGGTTCGGTGGCTACACCTTC. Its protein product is CASSPGQGLVEGFGGYTF.

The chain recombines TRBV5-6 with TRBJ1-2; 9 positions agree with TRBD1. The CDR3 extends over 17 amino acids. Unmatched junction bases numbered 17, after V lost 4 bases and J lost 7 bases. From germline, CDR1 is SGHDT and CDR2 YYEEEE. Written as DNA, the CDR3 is TGTGCCAGCAGCACCCAACAGGGGGCCGGCCCACCTATTGGCTACACCTTC. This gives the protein CASSTQQGAGPPIGYTF.

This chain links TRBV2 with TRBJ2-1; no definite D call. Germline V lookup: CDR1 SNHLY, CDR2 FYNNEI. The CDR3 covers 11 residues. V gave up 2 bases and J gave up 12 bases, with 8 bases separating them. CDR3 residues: CASSELERQFF. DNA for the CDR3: TGTGCCAGCAGTGAATTGGAGAGGCAGTTCTTC. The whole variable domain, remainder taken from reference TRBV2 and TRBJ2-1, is EPEVTQTPSHQVTQMGQEVILRCVPISNHLYFYWYRQILGQKVEFLVSFYNNEISEKSEIFDDQFSVERPDGSNFTLKIRSTKLEDSAMYFCASSELERQFFGPGTRLTVL.

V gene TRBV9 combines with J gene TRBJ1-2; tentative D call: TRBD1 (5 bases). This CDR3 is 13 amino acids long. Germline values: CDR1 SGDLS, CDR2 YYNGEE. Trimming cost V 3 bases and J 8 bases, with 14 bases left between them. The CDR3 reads CASSAYRTRGYTF. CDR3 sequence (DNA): TGTGCCAGCAGCGCTTACCGGACACGGGGCTACACCTTC.

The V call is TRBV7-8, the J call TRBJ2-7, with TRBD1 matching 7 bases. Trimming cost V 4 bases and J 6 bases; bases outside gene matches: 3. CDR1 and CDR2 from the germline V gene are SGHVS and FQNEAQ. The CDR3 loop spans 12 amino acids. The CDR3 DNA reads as TGTGCCAGCAGCTCGACAGGGCTCGAGCAGTACTTC. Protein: CASSSTGLEQYF.

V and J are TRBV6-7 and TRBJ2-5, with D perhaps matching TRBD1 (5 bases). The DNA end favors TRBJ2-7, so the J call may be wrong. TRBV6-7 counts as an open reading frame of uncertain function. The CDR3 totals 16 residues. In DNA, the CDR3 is TGTGCCAGCAGTAAAACAGGTCCGTATACTACCTACGAGCAGTACTTC. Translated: CASSKTGPYTTYEQYF.

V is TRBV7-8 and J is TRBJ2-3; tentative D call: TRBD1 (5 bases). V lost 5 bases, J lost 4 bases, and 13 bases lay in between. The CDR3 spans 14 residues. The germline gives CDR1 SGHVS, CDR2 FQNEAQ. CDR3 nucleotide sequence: TGTGCCAGCAGCCGAACCAGGGTTGCAGATACGCAGTATTTT. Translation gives CASSRTRVADTQYF.

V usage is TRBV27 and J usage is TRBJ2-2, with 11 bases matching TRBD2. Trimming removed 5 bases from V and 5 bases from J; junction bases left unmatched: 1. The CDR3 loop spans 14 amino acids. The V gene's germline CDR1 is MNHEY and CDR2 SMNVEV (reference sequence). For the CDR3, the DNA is TGTGCCAGCAGTCGACTAGCGGGGACCGGGGAGCTGTTTTTT. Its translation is CASSRLAGTGELFF.

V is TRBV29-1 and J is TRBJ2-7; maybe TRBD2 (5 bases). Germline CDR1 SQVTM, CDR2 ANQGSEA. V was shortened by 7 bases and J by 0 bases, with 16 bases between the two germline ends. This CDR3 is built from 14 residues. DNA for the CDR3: TGCAGCGCCGGGGTAGGGATCCACTCCTACGAGCAGTACTTC. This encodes CSAGVGIHSYEQYF.

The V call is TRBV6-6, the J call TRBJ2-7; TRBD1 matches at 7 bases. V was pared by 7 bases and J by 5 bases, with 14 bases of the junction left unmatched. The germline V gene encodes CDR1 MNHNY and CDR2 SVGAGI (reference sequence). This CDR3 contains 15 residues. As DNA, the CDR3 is TGTGCCAGCACCGGAAGACAGGGTGGAAGCCACGAGCAGTACTTC. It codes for CASTGRQGGSHEQYF.

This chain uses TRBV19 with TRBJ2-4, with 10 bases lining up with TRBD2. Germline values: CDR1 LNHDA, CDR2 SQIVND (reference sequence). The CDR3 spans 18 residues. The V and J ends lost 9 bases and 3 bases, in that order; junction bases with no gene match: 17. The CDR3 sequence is CASALKTSGPGGKNIQYF. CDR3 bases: TGTGCCAGCGCCCTTAAGACTAGCGGGCCGGGGGGCAAAAACATTCAGTACTTC.

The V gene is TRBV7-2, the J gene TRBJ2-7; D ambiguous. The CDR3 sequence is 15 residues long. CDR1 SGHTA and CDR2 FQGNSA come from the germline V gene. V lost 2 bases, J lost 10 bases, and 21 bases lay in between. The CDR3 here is CASSLNPGRPSVQYF. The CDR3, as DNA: TGTGCCAGCAGCTTAAACCCGGGTCGGCCGAGTGTTCAGTACTTC.

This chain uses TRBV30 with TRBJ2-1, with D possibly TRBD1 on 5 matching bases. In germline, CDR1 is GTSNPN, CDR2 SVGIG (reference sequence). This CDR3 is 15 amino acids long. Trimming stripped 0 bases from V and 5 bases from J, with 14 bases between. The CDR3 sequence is CAWSVNLRTHNEQFF. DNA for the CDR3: TGTGCCTGGAGTGTAAATTTGCGGACACACAATGAGCAGTTCTTC.

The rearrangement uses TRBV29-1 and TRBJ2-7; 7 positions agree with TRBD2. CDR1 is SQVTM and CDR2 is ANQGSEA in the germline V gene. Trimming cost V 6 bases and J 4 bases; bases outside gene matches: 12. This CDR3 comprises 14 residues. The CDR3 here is CSVGYGGSKYEQYF. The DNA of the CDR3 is TGCAGCGTGGGGTATGGCGGGAGTAAATACGAGCAGTACTTC.

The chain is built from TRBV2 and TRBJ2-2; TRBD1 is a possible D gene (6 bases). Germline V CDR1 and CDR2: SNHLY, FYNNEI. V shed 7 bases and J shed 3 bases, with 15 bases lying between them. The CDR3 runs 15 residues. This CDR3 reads CASIKRAGDTGELFF. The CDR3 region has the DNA TGTGCCAGCATCAAACGGGCAGGGGACACCGGGGAGCTGTTTTTT.

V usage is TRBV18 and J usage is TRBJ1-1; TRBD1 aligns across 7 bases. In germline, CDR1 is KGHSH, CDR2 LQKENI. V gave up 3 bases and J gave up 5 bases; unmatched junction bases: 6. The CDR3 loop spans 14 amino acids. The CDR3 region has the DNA TGTGCCAGCTCACCCGGCAGGGGGTTGACTGAAGCTTTCTTT. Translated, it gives CASSPGRGLTEAFF. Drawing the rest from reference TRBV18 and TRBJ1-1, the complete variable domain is NAGVMQNPRHLVRRRGQEARLRCSPMKGHSHVYWYRQLPEEGLKFMVYLQKENIIDESGMPKERFSAEFPKEGPSILRIQQVVRGDSAAYFCASSPGRGLTEAFFGQGTRLTVV.

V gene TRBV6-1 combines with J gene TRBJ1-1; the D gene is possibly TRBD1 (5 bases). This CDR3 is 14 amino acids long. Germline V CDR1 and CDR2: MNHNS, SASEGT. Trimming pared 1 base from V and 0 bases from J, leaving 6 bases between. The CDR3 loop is CASSEEGLNTEAFF. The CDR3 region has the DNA TGTGCCAGCAGTGAAGAGGGGTTGAACACTGAAGCTTTCTTT.

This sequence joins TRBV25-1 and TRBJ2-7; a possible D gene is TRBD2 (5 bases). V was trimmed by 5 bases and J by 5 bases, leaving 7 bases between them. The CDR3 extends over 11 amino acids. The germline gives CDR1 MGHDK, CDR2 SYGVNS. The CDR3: CASSRGNEQYF. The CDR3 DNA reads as TGTGCCAGCAGTCGGGGAAACGAGCAGTACTTC.

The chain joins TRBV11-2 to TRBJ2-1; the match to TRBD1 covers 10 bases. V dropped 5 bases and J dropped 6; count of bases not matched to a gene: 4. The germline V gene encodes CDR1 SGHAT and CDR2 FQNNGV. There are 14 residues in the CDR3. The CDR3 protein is CASSQRQGANEQFF. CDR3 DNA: TGTGCCAGCAGCCAAAGACAGGGGGCCAATGAGCAGTTCTTC.

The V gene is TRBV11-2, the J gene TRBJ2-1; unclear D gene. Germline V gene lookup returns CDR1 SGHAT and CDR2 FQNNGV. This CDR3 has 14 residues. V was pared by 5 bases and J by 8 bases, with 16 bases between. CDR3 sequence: CASSPSRSRDEQFF. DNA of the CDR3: TGTGCCAGCAGCCCCTCCCGTAGTCGAGATGAGCAGTTCTTC.

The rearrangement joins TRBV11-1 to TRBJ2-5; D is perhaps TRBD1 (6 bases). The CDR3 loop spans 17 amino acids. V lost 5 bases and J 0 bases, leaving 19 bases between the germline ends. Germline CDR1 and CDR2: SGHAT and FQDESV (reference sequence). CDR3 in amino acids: CASSSPRTESHQETQYF. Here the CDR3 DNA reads TGTGCCAGCAGCAGTCCCCGGACAGAAAGCCACCAAGAGACCCAGTACTTC.